The 13 T cell receptor beta chains presented below share a single source sample, sequenced in a study of blood T cell repertoires in COVID-19. The protocol was immunoSEQ multiplex PCR, while the TCRdb copy is restricted to in-frame clones and leaves out a portion. The sample comprises 310,000 or so clones, around nine tenths of which are singletons, and about 11% rests with the top ten. The sample was peripheral blood. The receptors derive from a woman aged 30 to 39 with COVID-19, enrolled during active disease.

This sequence joins TRBV9 and TRBJ2-1, with 14 bases identical to TRBD2. The CDR3 is 16 amino acids. Trimming removed 4 bases from V and 10 bases from J; junction bases left unmatched: 10. The germline V gene has CDR1 SGDLS and CDR2 YYNGEE. This CDR3 reads CASSPGGTSGSGEQFF. DNA for the CDR3: TGTGCCAGCAGCCCCGGGGGGACTAGCGGGAGTGGAGAGCAGTTCTTC.

The V and J genes are TRBV4-1 and TRBJ2-7, with D uncertain. V was shortened by 1 base and J by 2 bases, with 9 bases between the two germline ends. Germline CDR1 is MGHRA and CDR2 is YSYEKL. This CDR3 comprises 14 residues. The CDR3 reads CASSQGPETYEQYF. In DNA form, the CDR3 reads TGCGCCAGCAGCCAAGGGCCGGAGACCTACGAGCAGTACTTC.

V usage is TRBV15 and J usage is TRBJ1-3; D is ambiguous. The germline gives CDR1 LNHNV, CDR2 YYDKDF (reference sequence). CDR3 length: 12 amino acids. V dropped 2 bases and J dropped 4 bases, with 3 bases sitting between them. In DNA form, the CDR3 reads TGTGCCACCAGCAGACAAGGAAACACCATATATTTT. It specifies CATSRQGNTIYF.

The CDR3 loop reads CATGVLGGPDNEQFF. CDR3 coding DNA: TGTGCCACCGGGGTACTAGGAGGCCCCGACAATGAGCAGTTCTTC. J is TRBJ2-1 and V is TRBV24-1; possibly TRBD2 for D (5 bases). CDR3 size: 15 residues. The germline gives CDR1 KGHDR, CDR2 SFDVKD. Deletions cut 9 bases from V and 5 bases from J, with 19 bases between.

The gene calls are TRBV12-3 or TRBV12-4 and TRBJ2-7, with a possible D match to TRBD2 (6 bases). This CDR3 is built from 13 residues. Trimming pared 3 bases from V and 6 bases from J, leaving 12 bases between. The CDR3 spells CASSLKGGSEQYF. The CDR3 region has the DNA TGTGCCAGCAGTTTGAAGGGAGGAAGCGAGCAGTACTTC.

The chain's CDR3 is CASSQEPGQRFYEQYF. In DNA form, the CDR3 reads TGTGCCAGCAGCCAAGAACCGGGACAACGCTTCTACGAGCAGTACTTC. The chain uses TRBV3-1 (or the pseudogene TRBV3-2) and TRBJ2-7; D is possibly TRBD1 (6 bases). There are 16 residues in the CDR3. Trimming took 0 bases from V and 3 from J, leaving 15 bases between them. Germline V CDR1 and CDR2: LGHDT, YNNKEL (reference sequence).

Only one count was recorded for this clone. The V gene is TRBV19, the J gene TRBJ2-6, with TRBD2 identical over 7 bases. With V trimmed by 9 bases and J by 1 base, 12 bases remained unmatched. The CDR3 sequence is 17 residues long. Germline lookup yields CDR1 LNHDA and CDR2 SQIVND (reference sequence). For the CDR3, the DNA is TGTGCCAGCGGAAAAGGGGAGGGTTTATCTGGGGCCAACGTCCTGACTTTC. This encodes CASGKGEGLSGANVLTF.

V usage is TRBV4-3 and J usage is TRBJ2-7; perhaps TRBD1 as D (5 bases). CDR1 and CDR2 (germline): LGHNA, YSLEER. The CDR3 is 13 amino acids. Trimming stripped 3 bases from V and 4 bases from J, with 10 bases between. The CDR3 here is CASSQFTGYEQYF. CDR3 DNA sequence: TGCGCCAGCAGCCAGTTCACAGGATACGAGCAGTACTTC.

The CDR3, as DNA: TGTGCCAGCGGGTATACGGGAGTTGGCGAGCAGTACTTC. Amino acids: CASGYTGVGEQYF. The rearrangement uses TRBV9 and TRBJ2-7; the D gene is possibly TRBD2 (6 bases). Germline-derived CDR1 and CDR2 are SGDLS and YYNGEE. Trimming pared 7 bases from V and 6 bases from J, leaving 17 bases between. The CDR3 is 13 residues long.

The chain links TRBV11-2 to TRBJ1-1; perhaps TRBD1 as D (5 bases). The CDR3 runs 13 residues. Deletions cut 3 bases from V and 1 base from J, with 6 bases between. Germline V gives CDR1 SGHAT, CDR2 FQNNGV. The CDR3 loop is CASSFQGNTEAFF. CDR3 nucleotide sequence: TGTGCCAGCAGCTTTCAGGGGAACACTGAAGCTTTCTTT.

The CDR3 spells CASSLVGLAEETQYF. CDR3 DNA sequence: TGTGCCAGCAGCTTGGTGGGACTAGCGGAAGAGACCCAGTACTTC. The chain has TRBV5-6 and TRBJ2-5; TRBD2 matches 11 bases. The CDR3 length is 15 residues. Germline CDR1 SGHDT, CDR2 YYEEEE. V lost 0 bases to trimming and J lost 3 bases; unmatched junction nucleotides: 1.

V is TRBV5-4 and J is TRBJ2-7; 11 bases agree with TRBD2. V lost 4 bases and J lost 7; bases outside the gene matches: 13. CDR1 and CDR2 (germline): SGHNT, YYREEE (reference sequence). The CDR3 is made up of 16 amino acids. The CDR3 DNA reads TGTGCCAGCAGCCGTAACGGACTAGCGGGCCCAGGAGAGCAGTACTTC. Its protein product is CASSRNGLAGPGEQYF.

This chain connects TRBV6-4 to TRBJ1-4; tentatively, D is TRBD1 (5 bases). The CDR3 runs 17 residues. Trimming removed 0 bases from V and 8 bases from J, with 19 bases in between. Germline V gene data show CDR1 as MRHNA and CDR2 as SNTAGT. The DNA for the CDR3 is TGTGCCAGCAGTGACTCGAATCCAGGGTTGGATGGAGAAAAACTGTTTTTT. Translated, it gives CASSDSNPGLDGEKLFF.